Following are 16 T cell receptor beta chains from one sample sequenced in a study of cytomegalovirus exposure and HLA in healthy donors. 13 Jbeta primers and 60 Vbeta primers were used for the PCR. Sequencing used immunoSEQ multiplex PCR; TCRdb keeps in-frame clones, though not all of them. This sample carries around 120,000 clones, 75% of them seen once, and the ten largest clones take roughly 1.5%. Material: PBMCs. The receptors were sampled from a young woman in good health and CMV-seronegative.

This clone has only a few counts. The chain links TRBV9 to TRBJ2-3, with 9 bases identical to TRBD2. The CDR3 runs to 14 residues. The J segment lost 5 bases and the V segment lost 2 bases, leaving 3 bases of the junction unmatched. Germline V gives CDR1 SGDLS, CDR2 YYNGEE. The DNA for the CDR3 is TGTGCCAGCAGCGTCAGACTAGCGGAAGATACGCAGTATTTT. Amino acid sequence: CASSVRLAEDTQYF.

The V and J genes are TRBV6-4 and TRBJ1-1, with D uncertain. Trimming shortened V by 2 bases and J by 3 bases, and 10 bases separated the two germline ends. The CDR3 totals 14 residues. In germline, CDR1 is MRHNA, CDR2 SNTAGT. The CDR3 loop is CASSDGPEHTEAFF. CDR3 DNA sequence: TGTGCCAGCAGTGACGGTCCGGAGCACACTGAAGCTTTCTTT.

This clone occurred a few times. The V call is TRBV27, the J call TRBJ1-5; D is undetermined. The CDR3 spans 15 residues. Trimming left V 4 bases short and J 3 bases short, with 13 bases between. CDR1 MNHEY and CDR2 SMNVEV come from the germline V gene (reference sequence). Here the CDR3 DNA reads TGTGCCAGCAGTTCGGCAGGCTACGACAATCAGCCCCAGCATTTT. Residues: CASSSAGYDNQPQHF.

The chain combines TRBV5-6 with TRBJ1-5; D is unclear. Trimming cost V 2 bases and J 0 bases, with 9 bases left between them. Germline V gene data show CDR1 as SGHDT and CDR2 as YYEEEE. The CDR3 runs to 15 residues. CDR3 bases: TGTGCCAGCAGCTTTCTGGGGAGTAGCAATCAGCCCCAGCATTTT. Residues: CASSFLGSSNQPQHF.

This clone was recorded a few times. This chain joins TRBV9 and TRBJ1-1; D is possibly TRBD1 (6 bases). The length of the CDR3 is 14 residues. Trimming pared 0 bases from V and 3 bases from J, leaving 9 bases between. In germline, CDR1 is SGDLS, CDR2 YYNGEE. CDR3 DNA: TGTGCCAGCAGCGTAGTCCAGGGGTACACTGAAGCTTTCTTT. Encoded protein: CASSVVQGYTEAFF.

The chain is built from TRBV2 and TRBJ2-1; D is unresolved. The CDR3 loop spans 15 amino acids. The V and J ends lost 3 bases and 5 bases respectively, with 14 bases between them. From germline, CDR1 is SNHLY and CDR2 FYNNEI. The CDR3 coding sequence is TGTGCCAGCAGTGAGACACCGTCGATTAACAATGAGCAGTTCTTC. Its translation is CASSETPSINNEQFF.

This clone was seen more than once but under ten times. CDR3 in amino acids: CASSPTAGVNYGYTF. CDR3 coding DNA: TGTGCCAGCAGCCCGACAGCGGGAGTCAACTATGGCTACACCTTC. The rearrangement joins TRBV7-2 to TRBJ1-2; possibly TRBD1 for D (5 bases). Trimming took 5 bases from V and 2 from J, leaving 15 bases between them. The CDR3 totals 15 residues. Germline-derived CDR1 and CDR2 are SGHTA and FQGNSA.

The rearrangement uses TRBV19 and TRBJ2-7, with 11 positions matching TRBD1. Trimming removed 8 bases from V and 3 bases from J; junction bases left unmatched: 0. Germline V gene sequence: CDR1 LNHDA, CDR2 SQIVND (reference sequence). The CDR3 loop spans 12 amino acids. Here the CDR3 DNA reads TGTGCCAGTGGGACAGGGGGCTACGAGCAGTACTTC. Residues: CASGTGGYEQYF.

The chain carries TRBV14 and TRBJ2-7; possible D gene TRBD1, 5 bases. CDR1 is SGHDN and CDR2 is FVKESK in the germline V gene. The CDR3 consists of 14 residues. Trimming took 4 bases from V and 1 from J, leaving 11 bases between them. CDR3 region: CASSLLTESYEQYF. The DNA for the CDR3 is TGTGCCAGCAGCCTCCTGACAGAGTCCTACGAGCAGTACTTC.

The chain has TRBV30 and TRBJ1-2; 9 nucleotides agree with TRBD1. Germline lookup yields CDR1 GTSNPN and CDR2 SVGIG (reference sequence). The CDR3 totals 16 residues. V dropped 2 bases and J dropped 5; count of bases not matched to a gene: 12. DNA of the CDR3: TGTGCCTGGAGTTTACAGGGGGCGCTTTTGTCTTATGGCTACACCTTC. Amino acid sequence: CAWSLQGALLSYGYTF.

CDR3 residues: CAWSVSNTEAFF. The CDR3 region has the DNA TGTGCCTGGAGTGTCAGTAACACTGAAGCTTTCTTT. The rearrangement links TRBV30 to TRBJ1-1; D not certain. With 0 bases removed from V and 2 bases from J, the gap between germline ends came to 4 bases. This CDR3 contains 12 residues. Germline CDR1 GTSNPN, CDR2 SVGIG (reference sequence).

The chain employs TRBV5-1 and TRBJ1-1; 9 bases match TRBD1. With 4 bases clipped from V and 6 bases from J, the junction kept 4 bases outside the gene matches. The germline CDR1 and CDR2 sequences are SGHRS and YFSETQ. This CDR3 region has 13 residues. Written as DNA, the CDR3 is TGCGCCAGCAGCCTACAGGGGGCCGCTGAAGCTTTCTTT. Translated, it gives CASSLQGAAEAFF. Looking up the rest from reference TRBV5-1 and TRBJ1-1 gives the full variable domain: KAGVTQTPRYLIKTRGQQVTLSCSPISGHRSVSWYQQTPGQGLQFLFEYFSETQRNKGNFPGRFSGRQFSNSRSEMNVSTLELGDSALYLCASSLQGAAEAFFGQGTRLTVV.

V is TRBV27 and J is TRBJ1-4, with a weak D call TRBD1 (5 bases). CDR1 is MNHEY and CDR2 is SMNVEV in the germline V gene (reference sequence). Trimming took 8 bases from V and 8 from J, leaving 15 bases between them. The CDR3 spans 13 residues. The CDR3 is CASAPIRGEKLFF. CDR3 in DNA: TGTGCCAGCGCACCGATACGGGGGGAAAAACTGTTTTTT.

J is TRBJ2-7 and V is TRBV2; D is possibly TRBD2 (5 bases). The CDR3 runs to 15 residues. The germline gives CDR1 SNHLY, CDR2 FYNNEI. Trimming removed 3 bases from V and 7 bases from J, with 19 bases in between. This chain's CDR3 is CASSDPAGPRGEQYF. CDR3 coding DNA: TGTGCCAGCAGTGATCCGGCAGGCCCTCGAGGGGAGCAGTACTTC.

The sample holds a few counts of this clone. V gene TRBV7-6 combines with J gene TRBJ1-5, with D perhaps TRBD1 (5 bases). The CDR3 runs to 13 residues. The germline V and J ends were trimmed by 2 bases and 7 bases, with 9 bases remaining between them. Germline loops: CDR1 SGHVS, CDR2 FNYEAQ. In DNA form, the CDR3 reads TGTGCCAGCAGCTTACAGGGTGAGCAGCCCCAGCATTTT. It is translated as CASSLQGEQPQHF. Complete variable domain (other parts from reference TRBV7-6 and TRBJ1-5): GAGVSQSPRYKVTKRGQDVALRCDPISGHVSLYWYRQALGQGPEFLTYFNYEAQQDKSGLPNDRFSAERPEGSISTLTIQRTEQRDSAMYRCASSLQGEQPQHFGDGTRLSIL.

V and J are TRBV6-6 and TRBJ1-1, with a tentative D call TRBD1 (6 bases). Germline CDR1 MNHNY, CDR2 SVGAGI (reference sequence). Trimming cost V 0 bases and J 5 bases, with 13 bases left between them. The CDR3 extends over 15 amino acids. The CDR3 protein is CASSYSTGMGTEAFF. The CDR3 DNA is TGTGCCAGCAGTTACTCAACAGGGATGGGAACTGAAGCTTTCTTT.